Here is one T cell receptor beta chain with its context. As originally analysed: Estimation of nucleated cell counts relied on the amplification of reference gene primers. The data were produced by immunoSEQ multiplex PCR, yet TCRdb's version contains in-frame clones alone and is incomplete. For V, J and clone size, that table is used; D and trimming come from the DNA. The sample yields 90,000 to 100,000 clones, approximately 81% seen once. Germline lookup yields CDR1 MDHEN and CDR2 SYDVKM. V dropped 6 bases and J dropped 8; count of bases not matched to a gene: 7. The CDR3 totals 13 residues. This sample is part of a study of blood T cell repertoires in COVID-19. Study-level background: Sites in the United States, Italy and Spain provided acute and convalescent COVID-19 samples. PBMCs, B-cell-depleted T cells, or T cells were the source of the cDNA or gDNA that made up the material.

The sequencing sample was made of peripheral blood. This receptor was taken from a woman at least 80 years old with acute or convalescent COVID-19. The rearrangement uses TRBV28 and TRBJ2-7; 10 bases are a match to TRBD1. DNA of the CDR3: TGTGCCAGCAGATCGGGACAGGGGACGAAGCAGTACTTC. Its protein is CASRSGQGTKQYF.